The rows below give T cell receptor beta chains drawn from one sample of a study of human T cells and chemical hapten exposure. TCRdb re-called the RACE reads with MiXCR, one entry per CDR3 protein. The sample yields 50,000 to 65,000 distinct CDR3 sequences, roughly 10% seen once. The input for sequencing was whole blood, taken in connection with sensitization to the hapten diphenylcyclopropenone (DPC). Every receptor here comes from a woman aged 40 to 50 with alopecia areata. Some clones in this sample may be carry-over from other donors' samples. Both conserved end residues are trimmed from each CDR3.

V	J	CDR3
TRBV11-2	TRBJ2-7	ASSSSGYEQY
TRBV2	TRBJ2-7	ASRGDRDGYEQY
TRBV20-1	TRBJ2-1	SAPRGYNEQF
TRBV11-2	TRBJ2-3	ASSSQREGLNTQY
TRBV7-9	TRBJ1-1	ASSLTQGQAF
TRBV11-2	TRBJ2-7	ASSLDRLGSYEQY
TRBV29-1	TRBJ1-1	SAGSGTEAF
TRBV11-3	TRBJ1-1	ASSLSGGEAF
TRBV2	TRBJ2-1	ASGPRLGNEQF
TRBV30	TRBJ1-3	AWSVPWGQGMGNTIY
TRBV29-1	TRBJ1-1	SVEDRGATEAF
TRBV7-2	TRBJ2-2	ASSRTSGANTGELF
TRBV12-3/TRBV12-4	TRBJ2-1	ASSLLAGNEQF
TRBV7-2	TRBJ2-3	ASSLSDTQY
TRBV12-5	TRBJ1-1	ASASALNTEAF
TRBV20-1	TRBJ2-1	SAIQAGSSYNEQF
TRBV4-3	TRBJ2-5	ASSQGPGETQY
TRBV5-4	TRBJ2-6	ASSREGSGANVLT
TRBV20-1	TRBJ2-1	SARDPLAAYNEQF
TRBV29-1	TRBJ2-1	SVGGTRHGPSSYNEQF
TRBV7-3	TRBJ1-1	ASSDRGRGNTEAF
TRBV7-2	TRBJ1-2	ASSAQANYGYT
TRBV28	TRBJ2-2	ASSYSRELF
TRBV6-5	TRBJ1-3	ASSYAFSGNTIY
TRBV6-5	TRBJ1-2	ASSTTGADYGYT
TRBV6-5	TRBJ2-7	ASSALDRENEQY
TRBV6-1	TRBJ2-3	ASSSGGSTDTQY
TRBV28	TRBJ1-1	ASTGTGIMNTEAF
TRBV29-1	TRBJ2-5	STNPGEETQY
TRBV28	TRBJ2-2	ASSQVQALTGELF
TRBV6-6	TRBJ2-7	ASSSGPSTD
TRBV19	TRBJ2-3	ASSMVSGGPTDTQY
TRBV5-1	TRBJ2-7	ASSLTGPAGNEQY
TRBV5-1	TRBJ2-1	ASSGGHNEQF
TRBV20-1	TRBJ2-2	SARTQSSGGYTGELF
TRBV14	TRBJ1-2	ASSQDWTDIYGYT
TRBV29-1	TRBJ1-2	SVAGGELQYGYT
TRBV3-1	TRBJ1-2	ASSVIWTGGYT
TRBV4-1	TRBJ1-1	ASSRWTFEAF
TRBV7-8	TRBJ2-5	ASSLMTARGETQY
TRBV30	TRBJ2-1	AWSQAGNEQF
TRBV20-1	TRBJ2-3	SAFLLTDTQY
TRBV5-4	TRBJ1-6	ASSPDGTPNH
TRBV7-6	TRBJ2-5	ASSFDAGGTQY
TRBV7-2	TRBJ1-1	ASSQGAGNTEAF
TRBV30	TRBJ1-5	AWSSHGGNQPQH
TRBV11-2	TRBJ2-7	ASTLRGLINEQY
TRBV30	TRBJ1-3	AWSVGGFSGNTIY
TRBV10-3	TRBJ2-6	AISDSGAGANVLT
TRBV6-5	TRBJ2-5	ASSSSPGAQY
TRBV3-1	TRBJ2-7	ASSHDFYEQY
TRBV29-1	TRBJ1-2	SVEDRLIYT
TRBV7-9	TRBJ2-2	ASTLSPGTGELF
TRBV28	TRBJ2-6	ASSLWGGRPRSGANVLT
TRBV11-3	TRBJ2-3	ASSPEGGGADTQY
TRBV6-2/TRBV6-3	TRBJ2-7	ASSYWPTDEQY
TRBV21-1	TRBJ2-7	ASSRTGTVSYEQY
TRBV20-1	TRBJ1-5	SAREGQASGRPQH
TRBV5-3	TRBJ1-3	ARSSGYGNTIY
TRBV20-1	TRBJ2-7	SAPAKYEQY